The rows below give T cell receptor beta chains drawn from one sample of a study of sequential checkpoint blockade in melanoma. This table comes from immunoSEQ multiplex PCR, and its TCRdb copy is limited to in-frame clones, with some not included. This sample has about 40,000 clones, with 70% to 90% found just once. The source was CD8+ T cells sorted from blood (inferred from file names), collected from a patient given nivolumab and ipilimumab in sequence. These receptor sequences come from a human donor with melanoma. CDR3s include the opening cysteine and the closing phenylalanine or tryptophan. A D gene is named only where the DNA matches it firmly. Rows give clone size only sometimes, using once, few, many, or a class for an expanded clone.

CDR3: CASSLAGGPETQYF
DNA: TGTGCCAGCAGTCTAGCGGGAGGGCCAGAGACCCAGTACTTC
V: TRBV6-5
D: TRBD2
J: TRBJ2-5
size: once

CDR3: CASSELGTEETQYF
DNA: TGTGCCAGCAGTGAATTGGGGACAGAAGAGACCCAGTACTTC
V: TRBV6-1
D: TRBD1
J: TRBJ2-5
size: .

CDR3: CASSLVRAGGTSGSLAKNIQYF
DNA: TGTGCCAGCAGCTTAGTCCGGGCAGGGGGGACTAGCGGGAGTTTAGCCAAAAACATTCAGTACTTC
V: TRBV7-8
D: TRBD2
J: TRBJ2-4
size: .

CDR3: CASSYYGRNTEAFF
DNA: TGTGCCAGCAGTTACTATGGCAGGAACACTGAAGCTTTCTTT
V: TRBV6-5
D: .
J: TRBJ1-1
size: .

CDR3: CASSEITGGAEAFF
DNA: TGTGCCAGCAGTGAAATAACAGGGGGCGCTGAAGCTTTCTTT
V: TRBV25-1
D: TRBD1
J: TRBJ1-1
size: .

CDR3: CASSETTVFYNEQFF
DNA: TGTGCCAGCAGCGAGACCACAGTCTTTTACAATGAGCAGTTCTTC
V: TRBV14
D: .
J: TRBJ2-1
size: .

CDR3: CASSLVISGRYEQYF
DNA: TGTGCCAGCAGCTTAGTTATCAGCGGGAGGTACGAGCAGTACTTC
V: TRBV7-9
D: TRBD2
J: TRBJ2-7
size: .

CDR3: CASSQAGLAGGSSYEQYF
DNA: TGCGCCAGCAGCCAAGCAGGACTAGCGGGAGGAAGCTCCTACGAGCAGTACTTC
V: TRBV4-1
D: TRBD2
J: TRBJ2-7
size: once

CDR3: CASSLAGGNTEAFF
DNA: TGTGCCAGCAGCTTGGCGGGAGGGAACACTGAAGCTTTCTTT
V: TRBV5-8
D: .
J: TRBJ1-1
size: .

CDR3: CASSLGQGTGELFF
DNA: TGTGCCAGCAGTTTGGGACAGGGCACCGGGGAGCTGTTTTTT
V: TRBV27
D: TRBD1
J: TRBJ2-2
size: .

CDR3: CAARANSYEQYF
DNA: TGTGCCGCGAGGGCCAACTCCTACGAGCAGTACTTC
V: TRBV27
D: .
J: TRBJ2-7
size: .

CDR3: CSVGGEADNYNEQFF
DNA: TGCAGCGTTGGGGGGGAGGCAGATAACTACAATGAGCAGTTCTTC
V: TRBV29-1
D: .
J: TRBJ2-1
size: once